This passage covers 26 T cell receptor beta chains from one sample sequenced in a study of T cells in Graves' hyperthyroidism and ophthalmopathy (dated by TCRdb to about 2019). Library prep was done by multiplex PCR. The instrument was an Illumina HiSeq 2000. The TCR beta CDR3 regions were amplified from the RNA transcripts. A first-round RT-PCR of the TCR CDR3 used the HTBI primer set with the Qiagen OneStep RT-PCR kit. TCRdb reanalyzed the raw reads on its own, using fastp at Q25 for trimming and MiXCR for clone calling, and kept in-frame beta chains. Rows are unified per CDR3 protein, each entry keeping the most common DNA and genes. The sample table records 350,000 or so distinct CDR3 sequences; around a sixth of these occur just once. The ten largest clonotypes hold around a sixth of the sample. Source material: blood. These receptors all come from a middle-aged woman with Graves' ophthalmopathy.

The chain employs TRBV29-1 and TRBJ2-5; TRBD2 matches at 7 bases. Germline loops: CDR1 SQVTM, CDR2 ANQGSEA. Trimming removed 7 bases from V and 5 bases from J; junction bases left unmatched: 7. The CDR3 spans 12 residues. The chain's CDR3 is CSDSDGGETQYF. The CDR3 DNA sequence: TGCAGCGACTCGGACGGGGGGGAGACCCAGTACTTC.

The V gene is TRBV6-1, the J gene TRBJ2-5; D tentatively reads TRBD1 or TRBD2 (5 bases each). V was shortened by 6 bases and J by 5 bases, with 13 bases between the two germline ends. CDR1 MNHNS and CDR2 SASEGT come from the germline V gene. The CDR3 extends over 13 amino acids. CDR3 sequence reads: CASREPGTETQYF. The CDR3 bases are TGTGCCAGCAGGGAACCCGGGACGGAGACCCAGTACTTC.

This clonotype has at least ten counts. The chain links TRBV28 to TRBJ2-5; a possible D gene is TRBD1 (6 bases). V lost 4 bases and J lost 6, with 15 bases in between. Germline loops: CDR1 MDHEN, CDR2 SYDVKM. CDR3 length: 14 residues. DNA for the CDR3: TGTGCCAGCAGTTCCTCACAGGGAAGGAAGACCCAGTACTTC. It codes for CASSSSQGRKTQYF.

This rearrangement joins TRBV13 to TRBJ1-2; no reliable D call. The CDR3 has 15 residues. CDR1 and CDR2 (germline): PRHDT, FYEKMQ (reference sequence). V lost 5 bases and J 6 bases, leaving 19 bases between the germline ends. CDR3 sequence: CASSPQQAEEDGYTF. For the CDR3, the DNA is TGTGCCAGCAGCCCACAACAAGCTGAGGAGGATGGCTACACCTTC.

The table lists this clonotype with many counts. The CDR3 DNA is TGTGCCAGCAGAGTGGGAAGCACTGAAGCTTTCTTT. The encoded protein is CASRVGSTEAFF. The rearrangement links TRBV28 to TRBJ1-1; no clear D gene. The length of the CDR3 is 12 residues. V lost 6 bases and J 4 bases, leaving 9 bases between the germline ends. Germline loops: CDR1 MDHEN, CDR2 SYDVKM.

This clonotype was counted ten times or more. The chain couples TRBV6-5 to TRBJ1-2; D uncertain. V was cut by 6 bases and J by 6 bases, with 14 bases left in between. The CDR3 length is 13 residues. Germline assignment: CDR1 MNHEY and CDR2 SVGAGI. CDR3 amino acids: CASRQTGSHGYTF. Here the CDR3 DNA reads TGTGCCAGCAGACAAACCGGGAGCCATGGCTACACCTTC.

There are a few counts of this clonotype. The chain recombines TRBV15 with TRBJ2-5; D perhaps matches TRBD1 (6 bases). CDR3 length: 14 residues. Trimming removed 2 bases from V and 5 bases from J, with 12 bases in between. The germline gives CDR1 LNHNV, CDR2 YYDKDF (reference sequence). CDR3 sequence reads: CATSRTQGFETQYF. In DNA form, the CDR3 reads TGTGCCACCAGCAGAACGCAGGGGTTCGAGACCCAGTACTTC.

This clonotype came up many times. J is TRBJ1-1 and V is TRBV28; 8 bases align to TRBD1. This CDR3 has 16 amino acids. Germline-derived CDR1 and CDR2 are MDHEN and SYDVKM. The V gene end was trimmed by 6 bases and the J gene end by 5 bases; junction bases not matched to a gene: 14. The DNA of the CDR3 is TGTGCCAGCAGCGCAGGGGGCAGGGAAGGTCTAACTGAAGCTTTCTTT. It codes for CASSAGGREGLTEAFF.

This clonotype was recorded at least ten times. This sequence joins TRBV28 and TRBJ2-7; TRBD1 agrees at 9 bases. The ends lost 5 bases at V and 6 bases at J; junction bases unmatched: 11. The CDR3 is 15 residues long. Germline CDR1 is MDHEN and CDR2 is SYDVKM. CDR3 sequence (DNA): TGTGCCAGCAGTCCTGGGACAGGGACTCGTACCGAGCAGTACTTC. It codes for CASSPGTGTRTEQYF.

This clonotype was counted ten times or more. The genes are TRBV10-2 and TRBJ1-1, with a weak D call TRBD1 (6 bases). Trimming cost V 11 bases and J 0 bases, with 13 bases left between them. The CDR3 spans 13 residues. CDR1 is WSHSY, CDR2 SAAADI, per germline. CDR3 sequence: CAVQGDMNTEAFF. The CDR3 bases are TGCGCCGTACAGGGCGACATGAACACTGAAGCTTTCTTT.

This clonotype came up a few times. The gene calls are TRBV18 and TRBJ1-5, with D tentatively TRBD1 (5 bases). Germline CDR1 and CDR2: KGHSH and LQKENI. V was trimmed by 3 bases and J by 2 bases, leaving 14 bases between them. This CDR3 spans 16 amino acids. CDR3 DNA sequence: TGTGCCAGCTCACCTTGGACCCGGGACGGCAATCAGCCCCAGCATTTT. It yields the protein CASSPWTRDGNQPQHF.

This clonotype was seen repeatedly, ten times or more. One end of the junction does not line up with germline, which may come from a read error. The CDR3 DNA reads as TGTGCCAGCAGTTACTTTCTAGCGGGGAACGAGCGGTACTTC. It yields the protein CASSYFLAGNERYF. The chain is built from TRBV6-2 or TRBV6-3 and TRBJ2-7; 9 bases match TRBD2. The CDR3 consists of 14 residues. Germline loops: CDR1 MNHEY, CDR2 SVGEGT.

This clonotype came up many times. The chain combines TRBV11-3 with TRBJ2-3; the D is unclear. There are 13 residues in the CDR3. The germline V and J ends were trimmed by 10 bases and 0 bases, with 11 bases remaining between them. The V gene's germline CDR1 is SGHNT and CDR2 YENEEA. Here the CDR3 reads CAIPTTSTDTQYF. The DNA of the CDR3 is TGTGCCATCCCAACAACTAGCACAGATACGCAGTATTTT.

Points on this clonotype: An end of the junction differs from the germline gene, which may be a read error. CDR3 sequence reads: CASSLSGTRNTGELFF. The DNA for the CDR3 is TGTGCTAGCAGCTTATCCGGAACAAGGAACACCGGGGAGCTGTTTTTT. The chain employs TRBV7-7 and TRBJ2-2; D gene unclear. Germline CDR1 and CDR2: SSHAT and FNYEAQ (reference sequence). CDR3 length: 16 residues. The entire variable domain, with the rest obtained from reference TRBV7-7 and TRBJ2-2, is as follows: GAGVSQSPRYKVTKRGQDVTLRCDPISSHATLYWYQQALGQGPEFLTYFNYEAQPDKSGLPSDRFSAERPEGSISTLTIQRTEQRDSAMYRCASSLSGTRNTGELFFGEGSRLTVL.

The rearrangement uses TRBV18 and TRBJ2-2; D not certain. The CDR3 consists of 18 residues. Germline CDR1 reads KGHSH; CDR2 reads LQKENI. V gave up 2 bases and J gave up 3 bases, with 19 bases separating them. CDR3 amino acids: CASSPWAVVDSHTGELFF. Written as DNA, the CDR3 is TGTGCCAGCTCACCATGGGCAGTCGTTGATTCTCACACCGGGGAGCTGTTTTTT.

The V and J genes are TRBV19 and TRBJ1-2; D ambiguous. Germline CDR1 reads LNHDA; CDR2 reads SQIVND (reference sequence). Trimming took off 4 bases at V and 2 bases at J, with 5 bases between the two ends. CDR3 length: 12 amino acids. CDR3 nucleotide sequence: TGTGCCAGTAGTACAGAGAACTATGGCTACACCTTC. Encoded protein: CASSTENYGYTF.

The table lists this clonotype with a count of one. V gene TRBV6-1 combines with J gene TRBJ1-6; D gene unclear. Germline loops: CDR1 MNHNS, CDR2 SASEGT. Trimming stripped 5 bases from V and 0 bases from J, with 14 bases between. The CDR3 length is 17 residues. The CDR3 bases are TGTGCCAGCAGTCAGACAATTCCGAGCTCCTATAATTCACCCCTCCACTTT. Its translation is CASSQTIPSSYNSPLHF.

This clonotype turned up a few times. J is TRBJ2-5 and V is TRBV11-2; D unresolved. The V end lost 4 bases, the J end lost 0 bases, and 12 bases lay between the germline ends. The CDR3 covers 15 residues. CDR1 is SGHAT, CDR2 FQNNGV, per germline. DNA for the CDR3: TGTGCCAGCAGCTCGTGGACGGATAACCAAGAGACCCAGTACTTC. As protein: CASSSWTDNQETQYF. Supplemented by reference TRBV11-2 and TRBJ2-5, the full variable domain reads EAGVAQSPRYKIIEKRQSVAFWCNPISGHATLYWYQQILGQGPKLLIQFQNNGVVDDSQLPKDRFSAERLKGVDSTLKIQPAKLEDSAVYLCASSSWTDNQETQYFGPGTRLLVL.

This clonotype was seen ten or more times. The chain couples TRBV6-2 or TRBV6-3 to TRBJ2-5, with TRBD1 as a possible D gene (6 bases). This CDR3 region has 13 residues. Trimming pared 11 bases from V and 1 base from J, leaving 14 bases between. Germline CDR1 and CDR2: MNHEY and SVGEGT. The CDR3 sequence is CAGGGQLQETQYF. The CDR3 DNA follows: TGTGCCGGAGGAGGACAGCTCCAAGAGACCCAGTACTTC.

The CDR3, as DNA: TGTGCCAGCAGTGACCTACAGGGGCGTTCCTACGAGCAGTACTTC. It encodes CASSDLQGRSYEQYF. The V call is TRBV6-1, the J call TRBJ2-7; the match to TRBD1 covers 7 bases. Germline V gene lookup returns CDR1 MNHNS and CDR2 SASEGT. This CDR3 is built from 15 residues. With 3 bases clipped from V and 1 base from J, the junction kept 6 bases outside the gene matches.

This clonotype was recorded at least ten times. V and J are TRBV12-3 or TRBV12-4 and TRBJ1-1; the D gene is possibly TRBD1 (5 bases). The CDR3 extends over 13 amino acids. Trimming shortened V by 6 bases and J by 10 bases, and 18 bases separated the two germline ends. In nucleotides, the CDR3 is TGTGCCAGCAGACCCCACGGGGGAGCGCCAGCTTTCTTT. Amino acids: CASRPHGGAPAFF.

This clonotype was counted many times. This chain uses TRBV18 with TRBJ2-5, with D unclear. The CDR3 extends over 13 amino acids. The V gene lost 6 bases and the J gene lost 3 bases, with 11 bases spanning the gap. Germline V gene data show CDR1 as KGHSH and CDR2 as LQKENI. The CDR3, as DNA: TGTGCCAGCTCCCCCTCCGGTAAAGAGACCCAGTACTTC. Translating it yields CASSPSGKETQYF.

This clonotype occurred many times. This sequence joins TRBV6-5 and TRBJ1-1; a weak D match, TRBD1 (5 bases). CDR3 length equals 14 residues. The germline gives CDR1 MNHEY, CDR2 SVGAGI. Trimming stripped 0 bases from V and 3 bases from J, with 8 bases between. The CDR3 bases are TGTGCCAGCAGTTACTCCCAGGGTGACACTGAAGCTTTCTTT. It specifies CASSYSQGDTEAFF.

This clonotype was found many times. The chain couples TRBV11-2 to TRBJ1-1, with a weak D call TRBD1 (5 bases). Trimming took 5 bases from V and 7 from J, leaving 11 bases between them. Germline V gene lookup returns CDR1 SGHAT and CDR2 FQNNGV. There are 12 residues in the CDR3. CDR3 protein: CASSQTGDEAFF. In nucleotides, the CDR3 is TGTGCCAGCAGCCAGACGGGGGATGAAGCTTTCTTT.

This clonotype has a handful of counts. J is TRBJ2-2 and V is TRBV2, with a possible D match to TRBD2 (7 bases). Per the germline V gene, CDR1 is SNHLY and CDR2 is FYNNEI. Trimming pared 7 bases from V and 4 bases from J, leaving 13 bases between. CDR3 length: 14 residues. CDR3 amino acids: CASKGGGLTGELFF. CDR3 DNA sequence: TGTGCCAGCAAGGGAGGGGGGCTCACCGGGGAGCTGTTTTTT.

This clonotype was counted many times. Germline and junction disagree at one end, which may indicate a read error. V gene TRBV10-2 combines with J gene TRBJ2-6, with TRBD1 matching over 10 bases. Germline V CDR1 and CDR2: WSHSY, SAAADI. This CDR3 is built from 15 residues. The CDR3 sequence: CASRRQGAGANVLAF. The CDR3 DNA is TGCGCCAGCAGAAGACAGGGGGCTGGGGCCAACGTCCTGGCTTTC.